The 3 T cell receptor beta chains below all came from one sample that was sequenced in a study of cytomegalovirus exposure and HLA in healthy donors. Only in-frame clones appear in the TCRdb table, and some are missing; sequencing was by immunoSEQ multiplex PCR. The data contain 78,000 or so clones, 90% to 97% of them singletons. The source material was PBMCs. These receptors originate from a man aged 18 to 30 in good health and CMV-seropositive.

The gene calls are TRBV27 and TRBJ1-1; 9 nucleotides match TRBD1. The CDR3 spans 12 residues. Germline values: CDR1 MNHEY, CDR2 SMNVEV (reference sequence). Trimming at V came to 11 bases and at J to 4 bases, leaving 5 bases not matched to a gene. CDR3 nucleotide sequence: TGTGCCGTCGGACAGGGGAGCACTGAAGCTTTCTTT. It codes for CAVGQGSTEAFF.

This sequence joins TRBV7-2 and TRBJ2-1; D gene ambiguous. V lost 5 bases and J 0 bases, leaving 17 bases between the germline ends. This CDR3 is 17 amino acids long. Looked up from germline, CDR1 is SGHTA and CDR2 is FQGNSA. The CDR3 reads CASSPRYKLSSYNEQFF. DNA for the CDR3: TGTGCCAGCAGCCCCCGGTATAAATTAAGCTCCTACAATGAGCAGTTCTTC.

This chain joins TRBV27 and TRBJ1-1; 7 positions agree with TRBD1. V trimming: 5 bases; J trimming: 6 bases; junction bases outside the gene matches: 3. Germline lookup yields CDR1 MNHEY and CDR2 SMNVEV (reference sequence). The CDR3 length is 12 residues. The CDR3 bases are TGTGCCAGCAGTCTTACAGGGGCTGAAGCTTTCTTT. Translation gives CASSLTGAEAFF.